The source of this T cell receptor (beta chain) is a study of blood T cell repertoires in COVID-19. Study details: PBMCs, B-cell-depleted T cells, or T cells provided the cDNA or gDNA that made up the material.

Only in-frame clones appear in the TCRdb table, and some are missing; sequencing was by immunoSEQ multiplex PCR. The data hold more than 200,000 clones, with 65% to 90% observed a single time. This clone occurred a few times. This CDR3 comprises 14 residues. Germline CDR1 is MNHEY and CDR2 is SMNVEV (reference sequence). The V and J ends lost 5 bases and 8 bases, in that order; junction bases with no gene match: 10. The V call is TRBV27, the J call TRBJ1-2; 8 nucleotides agree with TRBD1. The sequencing sample was made of peripheral blood. This receptor was taken from a woman aged 40 to 50 who had recovered from COVID-19. The CDR3 DNA sequence: TGTGCCAGCAGTCCATCCGGGACAGGCCGGGGCTACACCTTC. Amino acids: CASSPSGTGRGYTF.